This T cell receptor beta chain was found in a study of OX40 agonist ivuxolimab in advanced cancers. TCRdb's copy holds only in-frame clones and misses some; the assay was immunoSEQ multiplex PCR. This table holds roughly 56,000 clones, roughly nine tenths found once. The study's findings and limits: Those patients achieving a partial response at 0.1-3.0 mg/kg showed among the lowest clonal expansion. Compared with CD4+, CD8+ T cells on average had more expanded clones.

Baseline, cycle 4 day 1, and cycle 7 day 1 were the blood sampling points. As for this clone: What it recognizes is unknown.

The CDR3 spans 17 residues. CDR1 is SGHDT, CDR2 YYEEEE, per germline. Trimming cost V 0 bases and J 4 bases, with 19 bases left between them. The source is an adult with an advanced solid tumor such as melanoma, head and neck, liver or kidney cancer. Sequencing was performed on CD4+ or CD8+ T cells sorted from blood, taken in a trial of the OX40 agonist ivuxolimab. The V gene is TRBV5-6, the J gene TRBJ1-1; D ambiguous. The CDR3 DNA reads TGTGCCAGCAGCTTGGCCGGGCCCCCGCAGGCAGCCACTGAAGCTTTCTTT. This translates into CASSLAGPPQAATEAFF.